The sequence of this T cell receptor beta chain was determined in a study of blood T cells in healthy people across ages. Study findings and constraints: As naive T cell percentage varied, TCR beta diversity correlated strongly with it. Researchers deemed the diversity estimates from one million T cells underestimates. Among T cells, TCR beta diversity per million cells dropped roughly linearly as age rose.

Trimming took off 5 bases at V and 7 bases at J, with 18 bases between the two ends. The CDR3 runs 14 residues. Germline V CDR1 and CDR2: SGHTA, FQGNSA. A second PCR, run for roughly 7 to 12 cycles, used a sample-barcoded 5' primer plus a J-beta primer mix. TCRdb reanalysed the 5' RACE reads using MiXCR and keeps one entry per CDR3 protein. The sample includes some 1,500,000 distinct CDR3 sequences, 35% to 45% of them seen just once. This clonotype was found a few times. Its target is not known. Those donating, healthy Caucasian individuals from Russia, were aged about 6 to 95. The sequenced sample was blood. The V and J genes are TRBV7-2 and TRBJ2-7, with D perhaps matching TRBD2 (6 bases). This TCR was sampled from a woman between 18 and 30 years old in good health. CDR3 region: CASSMTRAPNEQYF. The CDR3 DNA sequence: TGTGCCAGCAGCATGACTAGGGCACCCAATGAGCAGTACTTC.